A single sample gave rise to the 13 T cell receptor beta chains below, sequenced in a study of tumor-infiltrating lymphocytes in primary liver carcinoma. TCR beta cDNA came from approximately 540 ng total RNA, primed with a constant-region primer. Libraries of TCR beta came from three nested multiplex PCR rounds with slightly modified ARM-PCR. Primers for the first two PCR rounds were TRBV1-TRBV30 forward primers and a C-beta reverse primer (approximately 10 cycles per round). TCRdb reanalysed the multiplex PCR reads using MiXCR and keeps one entry per CDR3 protein. The table lists 80,000 or so distinct CDR3 sequences, over 55% of them singletons. Starting material for RNA and DNA co-extraction consisted of roughly 19-30 mg of unsorted bulk tissue. The sample comprised liver tumor tissue from sampling region 4. The sample's subset: tumor region T4, right-lateral pole. Receptors were obtained from a woman aged 55-70 years with primary liver carcinoma and hepatitis B virus infection.

In its sample, this clonotype was seen once. A junction end diverges from the germline sequence, so it may reflect a read error. The chain has TRBV6-6 and TRBJ1-1; unclear D gene. Germline CDR1 is MNHNY and CDR2 is SVGAGI (reference sequence). The CDR3 spans 13 residues. CDR3 loop: CVSSCTQNTEAFF. DNA of the CDR3: TGTGTCAGCAGTTGCACGCAGAACACTGAAGCTTTCTTT.

With regard to this clonotype: At one end, the junction sequence differs from germline, possibly due to a read error. The rearrangement links TRBV12-3 or TRBV12-4 to TRBJ2-7; possibly TRBD2 for D (6 bases). CDR3 length: 15 residues. The CDR3 protein is CTSSPVSGWSYEQYF. Written as DNA, the CDR3 is TGTACCAGCAGCCCTGTCAGCGGGTGGTCCTACGAGCAGTACTTC.

This clonotype was counted only a few times. This could be a read error, since a much larger clone is one nucleotide away. The chain links TRBV5-6 to TRBJ2-5, with D possibly being TRBD2 (6 bases). The CDR3 consists of 14 residues. Germline V gives CDR1 SGHDT, CDR2 YYEEEE. The DNA of the CDR3 is TGTGTCAGCAGCTTGGGGCGGGACTTTGGGACCCAGTACTTC. It translates to CVSSLGRDFGTQYF.

To note about this clonotype: The junction does not match germline at one end; this may be a read error. This chain uses TRBV29-1 with TRBJ1-2; D remains ambiguous. The CDR3 spans 14 residues. The V gene's germline CDR1 is SQVTM and CDR2 ANQGSEA. CDR3 amino acids: CSVGDGPGAGGYIF. Here the CDR3 DNA reads TGCAGCGTTGGTGATGGTCCAGGTGCAGGTGGCTACATCTTC.

This chain connects TRBV4-1 to TRBJ2-1; tentative D call: TRBD1 (6 bases). The germline V and J ends were trimmed by 7 bases and 15 bases, with 16 bases remaining between them. This CDR3 has 11 amino acids. In germline, CDR1 is MGHRA, CDR2 YSYEKL. In DNA form, the CDR3 reads TGCGCCAGCAACCTCGGGACATTTTGGTTCTTC. This encodes CASNLGTFWFF.

In its sample, this clonotype was seen many times. The chain employs TRBV28 and TRBJ1-3; 9 bases are a match to TRBD1. This CDR3 has 18 residues. Germline lookup yields CDR1 MDHEN and CDR2 SYDVKM. V dropped 5 bases and J dropped 3; count of bases not matched to a gene: 14. CDR3 DNA sequence: TGTGCCAGCAGTCCTCCGGGACAGGGACGTAAAGGTGGAAACACCATATATTTT. This gives the protein CASSPPGQGRKGGNTIYF.

The chain uses TRBV11-3 and TRBJ2-3, with D perhaps matching TRBD1 (5 bases). Germline-derived CDR1 and CDR2 are SGHNT and YENEEA. This CDR3 is built from 17 residues. CDR3: CVSSSWSLDRGTDTQYF. The CDR3, as DNA: TGTGTTAGCAGCTCTTGGTCCCTTGACAGAGGCACAGATACGCAGTATTTT. Looking up the rest from reference TRBV11-3 and TRBJ2-3 gives the full variable domain: EAGVVQSPRYKIIEKKQPVAFWCNPISGHNTLYWYLQNLGQGPELLIRYENEEAVDDSQLPKDRFSAERLKGVDSTLKIQPAELGDSAVYLCVSSSWSLDRGTDTQYFGPGTRLTVL.

Comments on this clonotype: One end of the junction is discordant with germline, which a read error may explain. The V gene is TRBV29-1, the J gene TRBJ2-3; 8 bases are a match to TRBD2. Germline loops: CDR1 SQVTM, CDR2 ANQGSEA. This CDR3 is built from 12 residues. CDR3 nucleotides: TGCAGCCTGACTAGCGCCGGAGTTACGAAGTATTTT. Residues: CSLTSAGVTKYF.

This clonotype was detected ten times or more. V gene TRBV10-3 combines with J gene TRBJ2-7; D is ambiguous. The CDR3 loop spans 12 amino acids. With 11 bases removed from V and 2 bases from J, the gap between germline ends came to 13 bases. The V gene's germline CDR1 is ENHRY and CDR2 SYGVKD. CDR3 in amino acids: CASSTLTYEQYF. The CDR3 DNA reads TGTGCCTCCTCGACACTTACCTACGAGCAGTACTTC.

Regarding this clonotype: Relative to the germline gene, one junction end is altered; a read error may explain this. This chain connects TRBV5-1 to TRBJ2-3; TRBD2 matches at 10 bases. The CDR3 length is 15 residues. Germline assignment: CDR1 SGHRS and CDR2 YFSETQ. The CDR3 DNA sequence: TGCGCCAGTGCTACTAGCGGGAATCCCCCAGATAAGCAGTATTTT. It codes for CASATSGNPPDKQYF.

As to this clonotype: A much larger clone differs from this one at a single base, so this may be a read error. V usage is TRBV5-1 and J usage is TRBJ1-2, with D uncertain. The CDR3 consists of 13 residues. Trimming shortened V by 3 bases and J by 4 bases, and 10 bases separated the two germline ends. Germline V gene lookup returns CDR1 SGHRS and CDR2 YFSETQ. CDR3 DNA: TGCGCCAGCAGCTCCGGACGGCTCTATGGCTACACCTTC. Its translation is CASSSGRLYGYTF.

This sequence joins TRBV29-1 and TRBJ1-2; no firm D call. V lost 3 bases and J 1 base, leaving 9 bases between the germline ends. The CDR3 has 13 amino acids. CDR1 SQVTM and CDR2 ANQGSEA come from the germline V gene. Written as DNA, the CDR3 is TGCAGCGTTGATGACACGCGTAACTATGGCTACACCTTC. This codes for CSVDDTRNYGYTF.

Details on this clonotype: At one end, the junction sequence differs from germline, possibly due to a read error. The chain has TRBV11-2 and TRBJ2-3, with 8 bases that match TRBD2. The CDR3 length is 16 residues. In germline, CDR1 is SGHAT, CDR2 FQNNGV. In nucleotides, the CDR3 is TGTGCCAGCAGCGCTGGTAGCGGGACTAGAACAGATGCGCAGTATTTT. It codes for CASSAGSGTRTDAQYF.